This T cell receptor (beta chain) was recovered during a study of blood T cell repertoires in COVID-19. Profiled with immunoSEQ multiplex PCR; TCRdb holds only in-frame clones, not every one. The repertoire holds approximately 300,000 clones, approximately 85% seen once, with 4% to 4.5% in the top ten. Trimming shortened V by 6 bases and J by 7 bases, and 10 bases separated the two germline ends. This CDR3 is 11 amino acids long. The germline gives CDR1 MGHDK, CDR2 SYGVNS. This TCR was recovered from a woman under 40 who had recovered from COVID-19. This chain links TRBV25-1 with TRBJ2-7; D is ambiguous. Source material: PBMCs or T cells enriched from blood (not recorded which). CDR3 in DNA: TGTGCCAGCAGCCGTACCCGGGAGCAGTACTTC. It encodes CASSRTREQYF.